This is a list of T cell receptor beta chains from one sample in a study of T cell repertoires in cytomegalovirus infection. TCRdb reanalysed the reads using MiXCR and keeps one entry per CDR3 protein. The repertoire holds about 490,000 distinct CDR3 sequences, with 10% to 12% as singletons. Sequenced material: PBMCs. These receptors were taken from a human donor in good health (CMV status not recorded). Some clones in this sample may be carry-over from other donors' samples. CDR3s include the opening cysteine and the closing phenylalanine or tryptophan. A D gene is named only where the DNA matches it firmly. Expanded clones get a size class; other rows say once, few or many, or leave the size out.

TGTGCCAGCAGCCCCGCCGAAGGGTACGAGCAGTACTTC,CASSPAEGYEQYF,.,TRBV7-9,13,many,TRBJ2-7
TGTGCCAGCAGCCTACGCGGACAGGGGATGAGAGCCGGGGAGCTGTTTTTT,CASSLRGQGMRAGELFF,TRBD1,TRBV7-8,17,many,TRBJ2-2
TGTGCCAGCTATTTACTGGGGGCTGATCAGCCCCAGCATTTT,CASYLLGADQPQHF,.,TRBV28,14,.,TRBJ1-5
TGTGCCAGCAGTGATAGCGGGGTAACAGATACGCAGTATTTT,CASSDSGVTDTQYF,TRBD2,TRBV6-1,14,many,TRBJ2-3
TGTGCCAGCAGCCCACCCTCCCGGGAGGCTGAGCAGTTCTTC,CASSPPSREAEQFF,TRBD2,TRBV25-1,14,.,TRBJ2-1
TGTGCCAGCAGCCCCGAGGTGGGGGGCTATGGCTACACCTTC,CASSPEVGGYGYTF,.,TRBV7-2,14,.,TRBJ1-2
TGTGCCAGTGGAAGCGGGCCCGGCTACACCTTC,CASGSGPGYTF,.,TRBV19,11,few,TRBJ1-2
TGCAGTGCTAGAGATCAGGGGACCCCCAATGAGCAGTTCTTC,CSARDQGTPNEQFF,.,TRBV20-1,14,.,TRBJ2-1
TGTGCCAGCAGTTACTCAGGGAGCAGGGATGAAAAACTGTTTTTT,CASSYSGSRDEKLFF,.,TRBV6-5,15,many,TRBJ1-4
TGCGCCAGCAGCCAAGGACAGGGGGCGCGGGAGCAGTTCTTC,CASSQGQGAREQFF,TRBD1,TRBV4-1,14,many,TRBJ2-1
TGCGCCAGCAGCTTTCGGGGGACGGACACAGATACGCAGTATTTT,CASSFRGTDTDTQYF,.,TRBV5-1,15,few,TRBJ2-3
TGTGCCAGCAGCTTAAGGGGAGGGGCGGAGGAAAAACTGTTTTTT,CASSLRGGAEEKLFF,.,TRBV7-9,15,many,TRBJ1-4
TGTGCCAGCAGCGTCACAGGGAGCACTGAAGCTTTCTTT,CASSVTGSTEAFF,.,TRBV7-9,13,many,TRBJ1-1
TGTGCCAGCAGCTTGTACGGGACAGGCAAAACTAATCAGCCCCAGCATTTT,CASSLYGTGKTNQPQHF,TRBD1,TRBV7-9,17,many,TRBJ1-5
TGTGCCAGCAGTTTGGTGGGGTTCGGCTACACCTTC,CASSLVGFGYTF,.,TRBV28,12,.,TRBJ1-2
TGTGCCAGCGGGGGGCGGATTTACTATGGCTACACCTTC,CASGGRIYYGYTF,.,TRBV6-2/TRBV6-3,13,few,TRBJ1-2
TGTGCCAGCAGCCCCCAGGGACGTGGGGATACGCAGTATTTT,CASSPQGRGDTQYF,.,TRBV7-2,14,many,TRBJ2-3
TGCGCCAGCAGTCAAGCAGAGGACACCTTC,CASSQAEDTF,.,TRBV23-1,10,few,TRBJ1-2
TGCGCCAGCAGTCAATCAAAGACTAGCGATGAGCAGTTCTTC,CASSQSKTSDEQFF,TRBD2,TRBV23-1,14,few,TRBJ2-1
TGTGCCAGCAGCATCAATAGCGGAGGACTAGAGACCCAGTACTTC,CASSINSGGLETQYF,.,TRBV9,15,few,TRBJ2-5
TGTGCCAGCGGCTTTCCTTACACTGAAGCTTTCTTT,CASGFPYTEAFF,.,TRBV12-3/TRBV12-4,12,many,TRBJ1-1
TGCGCCAGCAGCTTGGGGACCACCCTAGTTGGTGAGCAGTTCTTC,CASSLGTTLVGEQFF,.,TRBV5-1,15,.,TRBJ2-1
TGTGCCAGCAGCCAAGTTGGAGCTAACTATGGCTACACCTTC,CASSQVGANYGYTF,.,TRBV3-1,14,.,TRBJ1-2
TGTGCCAGTAGTGGGGAGGGACTAGACGAGGAAAACATTCAGTACTTC,CASSGEGLDEENIQYF,TRBD2,TRBV19,16,many,TRBJ2-4
TGTGCCAGCAGTTTCGAGGATATGAACACTGAAGCTTTCTTT,CASSFEDMNTEAFF,.,TRBV12-3/TRBV12-4,14,many,TRBJ1-1
TGTGCCAGCAGCTTAAAGACGTACACCGGGGAGCTGTTTTTT,CASSLKTYTGELFF,.,TRBV7-9,14,few,TRBJ2-2
TGTGCCAGCAGCTTGGAGGGGACTAGCGGGGGGAATGAGCAGTTCTTC,CASSLEGTSGGNEQFF,TRBD2,TRBV5-4,16,many,TRBJ2-1
TGTGCCAGCATCGACAGGGTGGGAGGAAACACCATATATTTT,CASIDRVGGNTIYF,TRBD1,TRBV7-8,14,medium-sized,TRBJ1-3
TGTGCCACCAGCGCGCAGGGAACTGAAGCTTTCTTT,CATSAQGTEAFF,.,TRBV15,12,few,TRBJ1-1
TGTGCCAGCAGTCGGCAGGGGGTATATTACGAGCAGTACTTC,CASSRQGVYYEQYF,TRBD1,TRBV28,14,many,TRBJ2-7
TGCAGTGCTAGCGACCCTTGGACGGCGAGCACAGATACGCAGTATTTT,CSASDPWTASTDTQYF,.,TRBV20-1,16,.,TRBJ2-3
TGTGCCAGCTCACTGTCAGACGGATTCACAGATACGCAGTATTTT,CASSLSDGFTDTQYF,.,TRBV18,15,few,TRBJ2-3
TGTGCCAGCAGCTTTTTTCGAGAGTACGGCGGTGGTGAAAAACTGTTTTTT,CASSFFREYGGGEKLFF,.,TRBV11-3,17,many,TRBJ1-4
TGTGCCAGCAGCAAAGGGGGACTTAGCAATCAGCCCCAGCATTTT,CASSKGGLSNQPQHF,.,TRBV14,15,many,TRBJ1-5
TGCAGTGCTAGAAGGGAGGGTATTAATGAAAAACTGTTTTTT,CSARREGINEKLFF,.,TRBV20-1,14,many,TRBJ1-4